These T cell receptor beta chains were read from a single sample in a study of cytomegalovirus exposure and HLA in healthy donors. Produced via immunoSEQ multiplex PCR; TCRdb's table is partial and in-frame only. Among 100,000 or so clones listed, 70% to 75% were seen once. Source material: PBMCs. These TCRs come from a middle-aged man in good health and CMV-seronegative. The CDR3 runs from the conserved cysteine through the conserved F or W. Each record gives: clone size, V gene, D gene, J gene, CDR3 DNA, CDR3 protein. The D gene is left open where the match is weak. Not all rows give a size; the values are once, few, many and, for expanded clones, a class.

.	TRBV19	.	TRBJ1-5	TGTGCCAGTAGTATAGAAACAGGGATTATGGGTCAGCCCCAGCATTTT	CASSIETGIMGQPQHF
.	TRBV2	.	TRBJ1-4	TGTGCCAGCAGTGTCGGTTTCGGACATTCAAATGAAAAACTGTTTTTT	CASSVGFGHSNEKLFF
.	TRBV7-9	.	TRBJ2-7	TGTGCCAGCAGCTTACACAGTAGCGGAGCCTACGAGCAGTACTTC	CASSLHSSGAYEQYF
.	TRBV6-5	TRBD1	TRBJ1-2	TGTGCCAGCAGTCGGGGACAGGGGATGAGCTATGGCTACACCTTC	CASSRGQGMSYGYTF
few	TRBV14	.	TRBJ1-3	TGTGCCAGCAGCCAAGATCGTCGGTCGGGCACCATATATTTT	CASSQDRRSGTIYF
.	TRBV5-1	.	TRBJ2-5	TGCGCCAGCAGCTTGAGGACAGGGAGGGAGGAGACCCAGTACTTC	CASSLRTGREETQYF
.	TRBV4-1	TRBD1	TRBJ2-7	TGCGCCAGCAGCCAGGCAGGGGGCGCCAACTACGAGCAGTACTTC	CASSQAGGANYEQYF
.	TRBV6-6	.	TRBJ2-3	TGTGCCAGCAGTTACACACTCAGGGGTGGGCCGGATACGCAGTATTTT	CASSYTLRGGPDTQYF
.	TRBV29-1	.	TRBJ2-7	TGCAGCGTTGAAATCCCCCCGGACACCAAGCAGTACTTC	CSVEIPPDTKQYF
.	TRBV9	TRBD1	TRBJ2-1	TGTGCCAGCACCAGGGGGCTTGACAATGAGCAGTTCTTC	CASTRGLDNEQFF
.	TRBV5-1	.	TRBJ2-7	TGCGCCAGCAGCCTCACGGGGAGGTCCTACGAGCAGTACTTC	CASSLTGRSYEQYF
.	TRBV4-2	.	TRBJ1-2	TGTGCCAGCAGCCAAGAGGTATGGGAGGGCTATGGCTACACCTTC	CASSQEVWEGYGYTF
.	TRBV11-3	TRBD1	TRBJ1-6	TGTGCCAGCAGCTCCAGGACAGGGGTGTGGGGGAATAATTCACCCCTCCACTTT	CASSSRTGVWGNNSPLHF
few	TRBV11-2	.	TRBJ2-3	TGTGCCAGCAGCCCGGTCGGTGGGAGTGGCACAGATACGCAGTATTTT	CASSPVGGSGTDTQYF
.	TRBV6-5	TRBD2	TRBJ2-7	TGTGCCAGCAGTTACTCCCCCGGGACTAGCGTGACCGAGCAGTACTTC	CASSYSPGTSVTEQYF
.	TRBV5-5	.	TRBJ1-4	TGTGCCAGCAGCACCCGACACGGAGGGGAAAAACTGTTTTTT	CASSTRHGGEKLFF
.	TRBV6-5	.	TRBJ2-1	TGTGCCAGCAGTTACAGACTGTACAATGAGCAGTTCTTC	CASSYRLYNEQFF
.	TRBV11-3	TRBD1	TRBJ2-2	TGTGCCAGCAGCTCTCGGACAGGGGGTATCACCGGGGAGCTGTTTTTT	CASSSRTGGITGELFF
.	TRBV7-2	.	TRBJ1-2	TGTGCCAGCAGCTTAGGGGGCGGCTACACCTTC	CASSLGGGYTF
.	TRBV19	TRBD2	TRBJ2-7	TGTGCCAGTACCCGGACTAGCGGGGGGCTGTACGAGCAGTACTTC	CASTRTSGGLYEQYF
.	TRBV5-6	.	TRBJ1-5	TGTGCCAGCAGCTTGGCCTCGGGATATAGCAATCAGCCCCAGCATTTT	CASSLASGYSNQPQHF
.	TRBV7-9	TRBD2	TRBJ2-7	TGTGCCAGCAGCTCAACCGCCTCGACTAGCGGGAAAGGAGAGCAGTACTTC	CASSSTASTSGKGEQYF
.	TRBV19	TRBD1	TRBJ1-5	TGTGCCAGTAGTGTCGACAGGGCCTATAGCAATCAGCCCCAGCATTTT	CASSVDRAYSNQPQHF
.	TRBV6-5	.	TRBJ1-1	TGTGCCAGCAGTCGTACAGGGTACGGAACTGAAGCTTTCTTT	CASSRTGYGTEAFF
once	TRBV21-1	.	TRBJ2-2	TGTGCCAGCAGCAAAGTGTTTCGGGGGGCCGTGGACACCGGGGAGCTGTTTTTT	CASSKVFRGAVDTGELFF
.	TRBV7-6	.	TRBJ2-1	TGTGCCAGCAGCTTGATCCCCCGCGACAATGAGCAGTTCTTC	CASSLIPRDNEQFF
few	TRBV4-3	TRBD1	TRBJ1-3	TGCGCCAGCAGCTCCCACAGGGGCACCAGCTCTGGAAACACCATATATTTT	CASSSHRGTSSGNTIYF
.	TRBV6-5	TRBD1	TRBJ1-2	TGTGCCAGCAGTTTGGGACAGACGCACGCGCGAGGCTACACCTTC	CASSLGQTHARGYTF
.	TRBV19	TRBD1	TRBJ2-7	TGTGCCAGTAGTTCAGGGGGCCCCTACGAGCAGTACTTC	CASSSGGPYEQYF
.	TRBV5-1	.	TRBJ2-5	TGCGCCAGCAGCTTGGTAGGGGGTCGGGAGACCCAGTACTTC	CASSLVGGRETQYF
.	TRBV13	.	TRBJ2-3	TGTGCCAGCAGCGGAACACTAGCTGGAGATACGCAGTATTTT	CASSGTLAGDTQYF
once	TRBV7-9	.	TRBJ1-1	TGTTCCAGCAGCTTAGCCCTCCGGACTGAAGCTTTCTTT	CSSSLALRTEAFF
.	TRBV27	TRBD2	TRBJ2-3	TGTGCCAGCAGGCCAGCGGGGCTTTCAGATACGCAGTATTTT	CASRPAGLSDTQYF
.	TRBV7-9	TRBD1	TRBJ2-5	TGTGCCAGCAGAAAAACAGGGGCCTCCAACCAAGAGACCCAGTACTTC	CASRKTGASNQETQYF
.	TRBV7-6	TRBD2	TRBJ2-5	TGTGCCAGCAGCTTAGGGGGTCTAGCGGGAGGGGGCGAGACCCAGTACTTC	CASSLGGLAGGGETQYF
once	TRBV6-1	TRBD1	TRBJ2-7	TGTGCCAGCAGTGAAGGTCGAGGGACAGACTACGAGCAGTACTTC	CASSEGRGTDYEQYF
few	TRBV6-5	.	TRBJ2-1	TGTGCCAGCGCTCAGGGCAATGAGCAGTTCTTC	CASAQGNEQFF
.	TRBV6-5	TRBD1	TRBJ1-1	TGTGCCAGCAGGCTCTGGACAGGGCGAGCTTTCTTT	CASRLWTGRAFF
few	TRBV6-5	TRBD2	TRBJ2-1	TGTGCCAGCAGCTCTAGCGGGGTTTACAATGAGCAGTTCTTC	CASSSSGVYNEQFF
.	TRBV28	.	TRBJ1-2	TGTGCCACCGTAGGACTCGCTTCAAACTATGGCTACACCTTC	CATVGLASNYGYTF
.	TRBV2	TRBD2	TRBJ2-7	TGTGCCAGCAACATCCAGGGACTAGCGACCTACGAGCAGTACTTC	CASNIQGLATYEQYF
.	TRBV18	.	TRBJ1-2	TGTGCCAGCTCACTGGCAGGGGATAACTATGGCTACACCTTC	CASSLAGDNYGYTF
.	TRBV19	.	TRBJ2-7	TGTGCCAGTACCGGACAAAATACCTACGAGCAGTACTTC	CASTGQNTYEQYF
.	TRBV29-1	TRBD2	TRBJ2-1	TGCAGCGTTGACGGCGGGAGTGCCATTGAGCAGTTCTTC	CSVDGGSAIEQFF
once	TRBV4-1	.	TRBJ1-6	TGCGCCAGCAGCCAGGGCACAAGCTCCTATAATTCACCCCTCCACTTT	CASSQGTSSYNSPLHF
.	TRBV7-9	TRBD2	TRBJ2-2	TGTGCCAGCAGCTTAGGTCTAGCGGCGAACACCGGGGAGCTGTTTTTT	CASSLGLAANTGELFF
.	TRBV5-5	.	TRBJ2-5	TGTGCCAGCAGCGGAGTAGCGGAGCGCCAAGAGACCCAGTACTTC	CASSGVAERQETQYF
.	TRBV29-1	.	TRBJ2-5	TGCAGCGTTGACTCCGACTATACGGAGACCCAGTACTTC	CSVDSDYTETQYF
.	TRBV6-1	TRBD1	TRBJ1-2	TGTGCCAGCACAGGGGGCGGTGGCTATGGCTACACCTTC	CASTGGGGYGYTF
.	TRBV7-9	.	TRBJ1-1	TGTGCCAGCAGCACCGTAGTGTTAGGGGCCAACACTGAAGCTTTCTTT	CASSTVVLGANTEAFF
.	TRBV7-8	.	TRBJ1-3	TGTGCCAGCAGCTCCTCCGGTTCCGGTGGAAACACCATATATTTT	CASSSSGSGGNTIYF
.	TRBV7-9	TRBD1	TRBJ2-7	TGTGCCAGCAGCCCCACCGAGACAGGGACGAACTACGAGCAGTACTTC	CASSPTETGTNYEQYF
.	TRBV6-5	.	TRBJ1-5	TGTGCCAGCAGTTCGGGGGGCAGGCAGCCCCAGCATTTT	CASSSGGRQPQHF
.	TRBV11-3	TRBD1	TRBJ2-7	TGTGCCAGCAGCCCACTCAACAGGGGGCGCTTGGTCTACGAGCAGTACTTC	CASSPLNRGRLVYEQYF